This T cell receptor (beta chain) was identified in a study of regulatory T cells in long-lasting Graves disease. The time point was: newly diagnosed GD, antithyroid drugs for less than 3 months. Making the TCR library involved RNA that had been extracted from PBMCs. This clonotype was picked up many times. Antigen specificity is unknown. The study, taken as a whole, reports: Analysis covered peripheral blood alone, not thyroid tissue.

Relying on iRepertoire HTBI primers and Arm-PCR of CDR3 regions, the team built TCR beta libraries. TCRdb re-called the multiplex PCR reads through MiXCR, storing one row per CDR3 protein. Seen here are over 500,000 distinct CDR3 sequences, 16% observed once, and the top ten hold 18%. This CDR3 spans 12 amino acids. Trimming stripped 4 bases from V and 6 bases from J, with 9 bases between. Germline lookup yields CDR1 SNHLY and CDR2 FYNNEI. This sample was shared with a second study, whose subject was T cells in Graves' hyperthyroidism and ophthalmopathy. That source notes: Ophthalmopathy got predicted by the model a median around 6.8 months before its onset.

The chain combines TRBV2 with TRBJ1-2; D possibly corresponds to TRBD1 (5 bases). The material sequenced was peripheral blood mononuclear cells (PBMCs), taken at new diagnosis, from a patient treated with antithyroid drugs. The clonotype was recovered from a woman aged 25 to 45 with Graves disease. CDR3: CASSVQGNGYTF. CDR3 sequence (DNA): TGTGCCAGCAGTGTTCAGGGAAATGGCTACACCTTC.